The 31 T cell receptor beta chains presented below share a single source sample, sequenced in a study of cytomegalovirus exposure and HLA in healthy donors. The PCR ran on 60 Vbeta and 13 Jbeta primers. Method: immunoSEQ multiplex PCR; TCRdb's copy keeps in-frame clones and lacks some. The table lists about 170,000 clones, 80% to 90% of them singletons, with about 2.5% in the top ten. Input material: PBMCs. Receptors originate from a man aged 30-40 years in good health and CMV-seropositive.

The V gene is TRBV13, the J gene TRBJ1-4; 9 positions agree with TRBD1. The germline CDR1 and CDR2 sequences are PRHDT and FYEKMQ (reference sequence). The V segment lost 5 bases and the J segment 8 bases; nucleotides outside the gene matches: 9. The CDR3 is made up of 15 amino acids. This chain's CDR3 is CASSPRTGDEEKLFF. CDR3 bases: TGTGCCAGCAGCCCAAGGACAGGGGACGAAGAAAAACTGTTTTTT.

This chain connects TRBV19 to TRBJ1-1, with 9 positions matching TRBD1. Trimming removed 8 bases from V and 1 base from J; junction bases left unmatched: 2. Germline V gene sequence: CDR1 LNHDA, CDR2 SQIVND (reference sequence). This CDR3 spans 13 amino acids. This chain's CDR3 is CASSQGANTEAFF. The CDR3 DNA follows: TGTGCCAGTTCACAGGGGGCGAACACTGAAGCTTTCTTT.

The chain combines TRBV2 with TRBJ2-1; D call uncertain. The CDR3 contains 16 residues. The germline V gene encodes CDR1 SNHLY and CDR2 FYNNEI. Trimming pared 5 bases from V and 0 bases from J, leaving 14 bases between. CDR3 sequence: CASSPQRLSSYNEQFF. The CDR3 bases are TGTGCCAGCAGTCCCCAGCGTCTTAGCTCCTACAATGAGCAGTTCTTC.

This clone was detected a few times. The CDR3 DNA reads as TGTGCCAGCAGTGGGACAGGGGGCGCAGATACGCAGTATTTT. It is translated as CASSGTGGADTQYF. This rearrangement joins TRBV6-5 to TRBJ2-3, with 12 bases fitting TRBD1. There are 14 residues in the CDR3. Germline V gene lookup returns CDR1 MNHEY and CDR2 SVGAGI. The V segment lost 5 bases and the J segment 4 bases; nucleotides outside the gene matches: 1.

The V call is TRBV5-1, the J call TRBJ2-3; 8 bases align to TRBD1. The V and J ends lost 7 bases and 4 bases, in that order; junction bases with no gene match: 5. Germline V gives CDR1 SGHRS, CDR2 YFSETQ. CDR3 length: 13 amino acids. CDR3 protein: CASGQGNPDTQYF. The CDR3 DNA follows: TGCGCCAGCGGACAGGGAAACCCAGATACGCAGTATTTT.

This clone has at least ten counts. This chain joins TRBV4-3 and TRBJ2-7; 12 bases line up with TRBD2. The CDR3 is 15 amino acids. The germline CDR1 and CDR2 sequences are LGHNA and YSLEER. V was pared by 4 bases and J by 3 bases, with 4 bases of the junction left unmatched. CDR3 residues: CASSPSSGRDYEQYF. CDR3 nucleotides: TGCGCCAGCAGCCCCTCTAGCGGGAGGGACTACGAGCAGTACTTC.

The chain joins TRBV30 to TRBJ1-1; no clear D gene. This CDR3 has 12 amino acids. The ends were cut back, 2 bases at V and 5 bases at J, with 9 bases in the middle. Germline-derived CDR1 and CDR2 are GTSNPN and SVGIG (reference sequence). In DNA, the CDR3 is TGTGCCTGGAGTAGCGCAAGGACTGAAGCTTTCTTT. Amino acids: CAWSSARTEAFF.

J is TRBJ2-7 and V is TRBV4-3; 7 nucleotides match TRBD1. The CDR3 covers 16 residues. Losses at the gene ends were 3 bases for V and 0 bases for J; bases not matched to a gene: 8. Germline V gives CDR1 LGHNA, CDR2 YSLEER. The CDR3 reads CASSQLTGVASYEQYF. The CDR3 coding sequence is TGCGCCAGCAGCCAGCTTACAGGGGTTGCCTCCTACGAGCAGTACTTC.

This chain uses TRBV5-8 with TRBJ2-3; the match to TRBD2 covers 10 bases. From germline, CDR1 is SGHTS and CDR2 YDEGEE. J lost 2 bases, V lost 7 bases, and 7 bases had no gene match. There are 15 residues in the CDR3. Written as DNA, the CDR3 is TGTGCCAGCCAAACCGGGACTAGCGCCACAGATACGCAGTATTTT. Translated: CASQTGTSATDTQYF.

To note about this clone: Likely a read error: the CDR3 ends without its conserved phenylalanine or tryptophan. V is TRBV5-5 and J is TRBJ1-1; 10 nucleotides match TRBD1. Germline V gene sequence: CDR1 SGHKS, CDR2 YYEKEE (reference sequence). The V gene end was trimmed by 4 bases and the J gene end by 6 bases; junction bases not matched to a gene: 12. This CDR3 has 16 residues. CDR3 nucleotide sequence: TGTGCCAGCAGCAAGCGACAGGGGGCTCTGTTTTCTGAAGCTTTCCTT. It encodes CASSKRQGALFSEAFL.

The V call is TRBV7-6, the J call TRBJ2-1; 13 bases align to TRBD2. Germline V gives CDR1 SGHVS, CDR2 FNYEAQ. Trimming cost V 5 bases and J 10 bases; bases outside gene matches: 8. CDR3 length equals 15 residues. The CDR3 sequence is CASSRTSGRAGEQFF. CDR3 sequence (DNA): TGTGCCAGCAGCCGAACTAGCGGGAGGGCCGGGGAGCAGTTCTTC. Combining the CDR3 with reference TRBV7-6 and TRBJ2-1 gives the whole variable domain GAGVSQSPRYKVTKRGQDVALRCDPISGHVSLYWYRQALGQGPEFLTYFNYEAQQDKSGLPNDRFSAERPEGSISTLTIQRTEQRDSAMYRCASSRTSGRAGEQFFGPGTRLTVL.

This clone was counted once. This sequence joins TRBV4-2 and TRBJ2-2; perhaps TRBD2 as D (6 bases). The CDR3 is 15 amino acids. Germline values: CDR1 LGHNA, CDR2 YNFKEQ. Trimming left V 5 bases short and J 2 bases short, with 12 bases between. For the CDR3, the DNA is TGTGCCAGCAGCGGAGGGGACTTTAACACCGGGGAGCTGTTTTTT. Its translation: CASSGGDFNTGELFF.

Details on this clone: One junction end does not reproduce the germline sequence, and a read error may be involved. CDR3 coding DNA: TGTTCCAGTAGCTTTTCGACTAGCGGGGGGACCGGGGAGCTGTTTTTT. It encodes CSSSFSTSGGTGELFF. V usage is TRBV7-9 and J usage is TRBJ2-2; 13 bases line up with TRBD2. The V gene's germline CDR1 is SEHNR and CDR2 FQNEAQ (reference sequence). The CDR3 is 16 residues long.

The V gene is TRBV11-3, the J gene TRBJ2-7; D is ambiguous. The germline gives CDR1 SGHNT, CDR2 YENEEA. CDR3 size: 14 residues. Trimming took 5 bases from V and 2 from J, leaving 13 bases between them. CDR3 DNA sequence: TGTGCCAGCAGCCCCTCGCGGCTAGCCTACGAGCAGTACTTC. Protein product: CASSPSRLAYEQYF.

This chain connects TRBV5-1 to TRBJ2-1, with TRBD1 as a possible D gene (5 bases). CDR1 and CDR2 from the germline V gene are SGHRS and YFSETQ. V lost 0 bases and J 0 bases, leaving 7 bases between the germline ends. The CDR3 totals 15 residues. In DNA, the CDR3 is TGCGCCAGCAGCTTGGCGGACAACTCCTACAATGAGCAGTTCTTC. Its translation: CASSLADNSYNEQFF.

The V gene is TRBV9, the J gene TRBJ2-3; tentative D call: TRBD1 (5 bases). Deletions cut 0 bases from V and 1 base from J, with 9 bases between. Germline CDR1 is SGDLS and CDR2 is YYNGEE. CDR3 length: 15 amino acids. CDR3 residues: CASSVGGQGTDTQYF. The CDR3 DNA reads TGTGCCAGCAGCGTAGGGGGCCAAGGCACAGATACGCAGTATTTT.

V gene TRBV5-1 combines with J gene TRBJ2-2; the D gene is possibly TRBD1 (5 bases). Germline values: CDR1 SGHRS, CDR2 YFSETQ. The CDR3 totals 16 residues. Between the trimmed V and J ends, which lost 0 bases and 4 bases, there was a span of 13 bases. CDR3 loop: CASSLEGAIVTGELFF. CDR3 nucleotides: TGCGCCAGCAGCTTGGAAGGGGCAATTGTCACCGGGGAGCTGTTTTTT.

The gene calls are TRBV6-5 and TRBJ2-3, with D hard to call. V lost 0 bases to trimming and J lost 4 bases, with 11 bases between them. This CDR3 contains 15 residues. From germline, CDR1 is MNHEY and CDR2 SVGAGI. CDR3 sequence: CASSYSRWLADTQYF. DNA of the CDR3: TGTGCCAGCAGTTACTCGAGGTGGTTGGCAGATACGCAGTATTTT.

The chain links TRBV11-3 to TRBJ2-3, with TRBD1 matching 7 bases. After removal of 4 bases from V and 3 bases from J, the junction contained 7 bases not matched to a gene. CDR1 is SGHNT, CDR2 YENEEA, per germline. The CDR3 consists of 15 residues. The DNA for the CDR3 is TGTGCCAGCAGCTCCCACAGGGGATTAACAGATACGCAGTATTTT. As protein: CASSSHRGLTDTQYF. The full variable domain, its missing parts supplied by reference TRBV11-3 and TRBJ2-3, is EAGVVQSPRYKIIEKKQPVAFWCNPISGHNTLYWYLQNLGQGPELLIRYENEEAVDDSQLPKDRFSAERLKGVDSTLKIQPAELGDSAVYLCASSSHRGLTDTQYFGPGTRLTVL.

The V call is TRBV29-1, the J call TRBJ2-1, with 7 positions matching TRBD1. With V trimmed by 7 bases and J by 5 bases, 8 bases remained unmatched. This CDR3 has 13 amino acids. Germline lookup yields CDR1 SQVTM and CDR2 ANQGSEA. CDR3 region: CSAVRDSNNEQFF. The CDR3 nucleotides read TGCAGCGCCGTCCGGGACAGCAACAATGAGCAGTTCTTC.

This rearrangement joins TRBV6-1 to TRBJ1-1; D ambiguous. The CDR3 is made up of 14 amino acids. The germline V and J ends were trimmed by 7 bases and 4 bases, with 16 bases remaining between them. Germline CDR1 reads MNHNS; CDR2 reads SASEGT. Written as DNA, the CDR3 is TGTGCCAGCACCCCAGCACGGGTGGGCACTGAAGCTTTCTTT. Its protein is CASTPARVGTEAFF.

The rearrangement joins TRBV4-3 to TRBJ2-1; TRBD2 matches at 7 bases. Per the germline V gene, CDR1 is LGHNA and CDR2 is YSLEER. The CDR3 is 16 amino acids. The junction had 5 bases not matched to a gene; V was cut back by 0 bases and J by 3 bases. The CDR3 bases are TGCGCCAGCAGCCAAGACGGGCTAGCGGACTACAATGAGCAGTTCTTC. Translation: CASSQDGLADYNEQFF.

V usage is TRBV7-9 and J usage is TRBJ2-3, with TRBD1 identical over 7 bases. CDR1 is SEHNR, CDR2 FQNEAQ, per germline (reference sequence). Unmatched junction bases numbered 6, after V lost 5 bases and J lost 4 bases. The CDR3 is made up of 14 amino acids. The CDR3 sequence is CASSETGIADTQYF. The CDR3, as DNA: TGTGCCAGCAGCGAGACAGGGATCGCAGATACGCAGTATTTT.

The chain is built from TRBV28 and TRBJ1-2; D is possibly TRBD1 (6 bases). The CDR3 loop spans 13 amino acids. The V and J ends lost 5 bases and 4 bases respectively, with 11 bases between them. The germline V gene encodes CDR1 MDHEN and CDR2 SYDVKM. The CDR3 loop is CASSGGRVYGYTF. DNA for the CDR3: TGTGCCAGCAGTGGGGGCAGGGTCTATGGCTACACCTTC.

The V gene is TRBV29-1, the J gene TRBJ2-5, with 8 positions matching TRBD2. Trimming at V came to 6 bases and at J to 5 bases, leaving 11 bases not matched to a gene. The CDR3 is made up of 14 amino acids. The V gene's germline CDR1 is SQVTM and CDR2 ANQGSEA. The CDR3 sequence: CSVVGLGPEETQYF. The CDR3 coding sequence is TGCAGCGTCGTGGGACTAGGTCCAGAGGAGACCCAGTACTTC.

The rearrangement links TRBV28 to TRBJ1-2; 8 positions agree with TRBD1. Losses at the gene ends were 2 bases for V and 4 bases for J; bases not matched to a gene: 9. CDR3 length: 16 residues. Germline V gene data show CDR1 as MDHEN and CDR2 as SYDVKM. The CDR3 reads CASSLEEGQVAYGYTF. Written as DNA, the CDR3 is TGTGCCAGCAGTTTAGAAGAGGGACAGGTAGCCTATGGCTACACCTTC.

The CDR3 DNA sequence: TGTGCCAGCTCACTGGAAAAGGGGGAGGAAAAACTGTTTTTT. It codes for CASSLEKGEEKLFF. The V call is TRBV18, the J call TRBJ1-4; tentative D call: TRBD1 (6 bases). This CDR3 spans 14 amino acids. The ends were cut back, 4 bases at V and 8 bases at J, with 14 bases in the middle. Germline CDR1 and CDR2: KGHSH and LQKENI.

This chain joins TRBV7-2 and TRBJ2-5; 11 bases match TRBD2. The closer fit of TRBJ2-7 to the DNA end suggests the J call may be wrong. The CDR3 loop spans 15 amino acids. Germline CDR1 reads SGHTA; CDR2 reads FQGNSA. In nucleotides, the CDR3 is TGTGCCAGCAGCTCCTCTCTAGCGGGAGGTTACGAGCAGTACTTC. Its protein product is CASSSSLAGGYEQYF.

The J gene is TRBJ2-2, the V gene TRBV18, with D unclear. CDR3 length: 18 amino acids. The V end lost 0 bases, the J end lost 0 bases, and 14 bases lay between the germline ends. Germline lookup yields CDR1 KGHSH and CDR2 LQKENI. This chain's CDR3 is CASSPPAFGSANTGELFF. DNA of the CDR3: TGTGCCAGCTCACCACCGGCGTTCGGGTCAGCGAACACCGGGGAGCTGTTTTTT.

CDR3 protein: CASSAHGGNTGELFF. CDR3 bases: TGTGCCAGCAGTGCACACGGGGGAAACACCGGGGAGCTGTTTTTT. The rearrangement links TRBV25-1 to TRBJ2-2, with D perhaps matching TRBD2 (6 bases). The CDR3 is made up of 15 amino acids. The V gene's germline CDR1 is MGHDK and CDR2 SYGVNS. Trimming cost V 4 bases and J 2 bases, with 11 bases left between them.

The chain links TRBV7-8 to TRBJ2-7, with 7 bases fitting TRBD1. Trimming at V came to 5 bases and at J to 1 base, leaving 11 bases not matched to a gene. CDR3 length: 16 residues. CDR1 SGHVS and CDR2 FQNEAQ come from the germline V gene. The chain's CDR3 is CASSANTWDRSYEQYF. For the CDR3, the DNA is TGTGCCAGCAGCGCTAACACATGGGACAGATCCTACGAGCAGTACTTC.